This TCR beta chain is from a study of beta chain features in type 1 diabetes. Turning to this clone: The antigen remains undetermined. The same CDR3 also results from other DNA sequences found in this sample.

Whole-study findings and limits: Shorter templates might be favored by PCR, and equally so in patients and in controls. TCRB CDR3s from Type 1 diabetes patients were moderately but significantly shorter in all four CD4+ subsets. Researchers reported that naive, central memory and Treg TCRB repertoires appeared more similar in patients than in healthy donors.

Since all of the isolated RNA was reverse transcribed, expressed TCRB transcripts were what got sequenced. Generated by immunoSEQ multiplex PCR, the TCRdb table keeps only in-frame clones and is missing some. The sample has 600,000 to 700,000 clones, 9.5% to 15% seen once; the top ten hold around 0.12%. Trimming took 0 bases from V and 7 from J; bases not matched to a gene: 1. Germline V gene sequence: CDR1 SGHRS, CDR2 YFSETQ. This CDR3 has 13 amino acids. The rearrangement joins TRBV5-1 to TRBJ2-1; 7 bases align to TRBD2. The sequence was collected from a young man with type 1 diabetes. The sample consisted of naive CD4+ T cells from blood. CDR3 residues: CASSLGRENEQFF. The CDR3 coding sequence is TGCGCCAGCAGCTTGGGGCGGGAGAATGAGCAGTTCTTC.